The sequence of this T cell receptor (beta chain) was determined in a study of vaccination effects on CD4 cells after COVID-19. Notes on the study in general: Researchers reported few convalescent patients and no early post-infection timepoints in the study.

The CDR3 covers 15 residues. V lost 1 base and J 2 bases, leaving 9 bases between the germline ends. The germline CDR1 and CDR2 sequences are SGHAT and FQNNGV. Pools of viral peptides were used by the ViraFEST assay to expand antigen-specific CD4+ T cells ahead of sequencing. Culture lasted about nine days before CD4+ T cell isolation. Infection dated between March and December 2020, before the Alpha, Beta and Delta variants reached the United States. Worth noting for this clone: Its antigen is unidentified.

The repertoire was sequenced with immunoSEQ multiplex PCR; TCRdb's copy has only in-frame clones and lacks some. The sample records roughly 25,000 clones, approximately 80% being singletons. This receptor was taken from a human donor who had a prior SARS-CoV-2 infection. The sample was CD4+ T cells from PBMCs cultured with HCoV-NL63 spike peptides, taken before COVID-19 vaccination. The V gene is TRBV11-2, the J gene TRBJ2-1; the D is unclear. The CDR3 DNA sequence: TGTGCCAGCAGCTTAGCCCTGGCGGCCTACAATGAGCAGTTCTTC. Protein product: CASSLALAAYNEQFF.